This T cell receptor (beta chain) was identified during a study of blood T cell repertoires in COVID-19. This CDR3 comprises 16 residues. Germline loops: CDR1 SGHNT, CDR2 YYREEE (reference sequence). With 0 bases clipped from V and 1 base from J, the junction kept 4 bases outside the gene matches. Authors' processing steps: Amplification of reference gene primers provided the estimated nucleated cell counts. TCRdb keeps only in-frame clones here, not all; method: immunoSEQ multiplex PCR. The V and J calls and clone size are taken from that table; D and trimming were inferred from the DNA. The table lists fewer than 300,000 clones, 80% to 90% of them singletons. This clone appeared once.

This TCR came from a woman in her forties who had recovered from COVID-19. The J gene is TRBJ2-3, the V gene TRBV5-4, with 8 bases lining up with TRBD2. Sequencing was done on a sample of peripheral blood. DNA for the CDR3: TGTGCCAGCAGCTTGGCCGGCGGGGGGCGCACAGATACGCAGTATTTT. As protein: CASSLAGGGRTDTQYF.